A selection of T cell receptor beta chains follows, all from one sample in a study of blood T cell repertoires in COVID-19. Sequencing used immunoSEQ multiplex PCR; TCRdb keeps in-frame clones, though not all of them. The repertoire holds roughly 45,000 clones, with about 92% as singletons. The sample taken for sequencing was peripheral blood. These receptor sequences come from a man between 60 and 75 years old with COVID-19, enrolled during active disease. Each CDR3 is given with its conserved first and last residue. Fields, in order: V gene, J gene, D gene, clone size, CDR3 protein, CDR3 DNA. D genes are given only for firm matches. Expanded clones are given a class, and other clones once, few, many or no size at all.

V gene: TRBV6-2/TRBV6-3; J gene: TRBJ1-5; D gene: .; clone size: .; CDR3 protein: CASSYETPGPQHF; CDR3 DNA: TGTGCCAGCAGTTACGAGACTCCGGGGCCCCAGCATTTT
V gene: TRBV5-4; J gene: TRBJ1-1; D gene: .; clone size: .; CDR3 protein: CASSFNVVGRTEAFF; CDR3 DNA: TGTGCCAGCAGCTTTAATGTCGTCGGTCGGACTGAAGCTTTCTTT
V gene: TRBV14; J gene: TRBJ1-2; D gene: TRBD1; clone size: .; CDR3 protein: CASSPQGIYGYTF; CDR3 DNA: TGTGCCAGCAGCCCACAGGGGATCTATGGCTACACCTTC
V gene: TRBV30; J gene: TRBJ2-5; D gene: TRBD1; clone size: .; CDR3 protein: CAWWTGTQYF; CDR3 DNA: TGTGCCTGGTGGACAGGGACCCAGTACTTC
V gene: TRBV5-6; J gene: TRBJ2-6; D gene: TRBD1; clone size: .; CDR3 protein: CASSSRTGRDGANVLTF; CDR3 DNA: TGTGCCAGCAGTAGCCGGACAGGGAGAGATGGGGCCAACGTCCTGACTTTC
V gene: TRBV20-1; J gene: TRBJ2-7; D gene: .; clone size: .; CDR3 protein: CSASFGSRSSYEQYF; CDR3 DNA: TGCAGTGCTAGTTTCGGGAGCCGGAGCTCCTACGAGCAGTACTTC
V gene: TRBV28; J gene: TRBJ1-1; D gene: TRBD1; clone size: .; CDR3 protein: CASSPGTGGQEAFF; CDR3 DNA: TGTGCCAGCAGTCCCGGGACAGGGGGCCAAGAAGCTTTCTTT
V gene: TRBV4-1; J gene: TRBJ1-1; D gene: TRBD1; clone size: .; CDR3 protein: CASSHTGGGWYTEAFF; CDR3 DNA: TGCGCCAGCAGCCATACAGGGGGCGGGTGGTACACTGAAGCTTTCTTT
V gene: TRBV3-1/TRBV3-2; J gene: TRBJ1-1; D gene: .; clone size: .; CDR3 protein: CASSQEASSTEAFF; CDR3 DNA: TGTGCCAGCAGCCAAGAAGCCTCTTCCACTGAAGCTTTCTTT
V gene: TRBV30; J gene: TRBJ2-1; D gene: .; clone size: .; CDR3 protein: CAWTVTSNEQFF; CDR3 DNA: TGTGCCTGGACCGTTACTAGCAATGAGCAGTTCTTC
V gene: TRBV6-6; J gene: TRBJ1-2; D gene: TRBD1; clone size: .; CDR3 protein: CASRAGGPNYGYTF; CDR3 DNA: TGTGCCAGCAGGGCAGGGGGGCCCAACTATGGCTACACCTTC
V gene: TRBV2; J gene: TRBJ2-7; D gene: .; clone size: .; CDR3 protein: CASRVGTEQYF; CDR3 DNA: TGTGCCAGCAGGGTAGGGACAGAGCAGTACTTC
V gene: TRBV27; J gene: TRBJ2-7; D gene: TRBD1; clone size: .; CDR3 protein: CASSLRTGIGEQYF; CDR3 DNA: TGTGCCAGCAGTTTGCGGACAGGGATCGGCGAGCAGTACTTC
V gene: TRBV4-1; J gene: TRBJ2-3; D gene: TRBD2; clone size: .; CDR3 protein: CASSQAGGAHTDTQYF; CDR3 DNA: TGCGCCAGCAGCCAAGCGGGGGGGGCCCACACAGATACGCAGTATTTT
V gene: TRBV24-1; J gene: TRBJ2-1; D gene: TRBD1; clone size: .; CDR3 protein: CATGPGTGNNEQFF; CDR3 DNA: TGTGCCACGGGCCCCGGGACAGGGAACAATGAGCAGTTCTTC
V gene: TRBV3-1/TRBV3-2; J gene: TRBJ1-1; D gene: .; clone size: .; CDR3 protein: CASSRPVGRRNTEAFF; CDR3 DNA: TGTGCCAGCAGCCGCCCGGTCGGCAGGCGGAACACTGAAGCTTTCTTT
V gene: TRBV28; J gene: TRBJ1-6; D gene: TRBD1; clone size: .; CDR3 protein: CASSLLGQGDSPLHF; CDR3 DNA: TGTGCCAGCAGTTTATTGGGACAGGGAGATTCACCCCTCCACTTT
V gene: TRBV18; J gene: TRBJ2-7; D gene: TRBD1; clone size: once; CDR3 protein: CASSLSLGTGGHEQYF; CDR3 DNA: TGTGCCAGCTCACTCTCGCTCGGGACAGGCGGCCACGAGCAGTACTTC
V gene: TRBV7-2; J gene: TRBJ2-7; D gene: TRBD2; clone size: .; CDR3 protein: CASSTRTSGSYEQYF; CDR3 DNA: TGTGCCAGCAGCACCCGGACTAGCGGGAGCTACGAGCAGTACTTC
V gene: TRBV19; J gene: TRBJ2-7; D gene: TRBD2; clone size: once; CDR3 protein: CASNSGDSYEQYF; CDR3 DNA: TGTGCCAGCAATAGCGGGGACTCCTACGAGCAGTACTTC